The following is a TCR beta chain sequence with its context. Cohort assignment relied on participant-reported clinical history. Exposed enrollees encountered a COVID-19 case at some point within 2 weeks before study entry. The data stem from a study of blood T cell repertoires in COVID-19. The CDR3 spans 15 residues. Germline CDR1 is LGHNA and CDR2 is YNFKEQ. The ends were cut back, 2 bases at V and 4 bases at J, with 14 bases in the middle. Original processing methods: By means of reference gene primer amplification, nucleated cell counts were estimated. TCRdb's copy holds only in-frame clones and misses some; the assay was immunoSEQ multiplex PCR. V and J calls and clone size are copied from that table; D and trimming were computed from the DNA. The table lists about 140,000 clones, 84% of them singletons.

The TCR sequence derives from a woman younger than 35 who had been exposed to COVID-19. The sequenced sample consisted of PBMCs or T cells enriched from blood (not recorded which). The V and J genes are TRBV4-2 and TRBJ1-2, with D hard to call. Here the CDR3 DNA reads TGTGCCAGCAGCCAAAAACAGCCTGGTCCCTATGGCTACACCTTC. Residues: CASSQKQPGPYGYTF.